The 27 T cell receptor beta chains given below trace back to one sample, sequenced in a study of graft-versus-host responses after intestinal transplantation. TCRdb keeps only in-frame clones here, not all; method: immunoSEQ multiplex PCR. Altogether 65,000 to 85,000 clones are present, over 85% being singletons, with the ten largest covering around 6.7%. Here the sequenced sample was bone marrow, taken approximately 100 weeks after intestinal transplantation. The receptors derive from a human patient who received an intestinal transplant, so some T cells may come from the graft donor.

V and J are TRBV5-1 and TRBJ1-5, with unresolved D. The CDR3 covers 15 residues. Germline V CDR1 and CDR2: SGHRS, YFSETQ. The V gene lost 6 bases and the J gene lost 7 bases, with 20 bases spanning the gap. The CDR3 spells CASIGEATGRQPQHF. The CDR3 nucleotides read TGCGCCAGCATCGGAGAGGCCACTGGTAGGCAGCCCCAGCATTTT.

This rearrangement joins TRBV13 to TRBJ2-7, with D possibly matching TRBD2 (7 bases). The germline gives CDR1 PRHDT, CDR2 FYEKMQ (reference sequence). The CDR3 spans 14 residues. Trimming removed 4 bases at V and 3 bases at J, with 13 bases between. CDR3 nucleotide sequence: TGTGCCAGCAGCTACGGGGAGGGGGACTACGAGCAGTACTTC. It codes for CASSYGEGDYEQYF.

V usage is TRBV6-6 and J usage is TRBJ2-7; D is perhaps TRBD1 (6 bases). Germline V gene lookup returns CDR1 MNHNY and CDR2 SVGAGI (reference sequence). V gave up 3 bases and J gave up 0 bases, with 12 bases separating them. The CDR3 runs 15 residues. CDR3 in amino acids: CASSYGTSSSYEQYF. CDR3 nucleotides: TGTGCCAGCAGTTATGGGACATCGAGCTCCTACGAGCAGTACTTC.

The V call is TRBV4-1, the J call TRBJ2-6; TRBD1 might be the D (6 bases). Trimming left V 3 bases short and J 1 base short, with 7 bases between. CDR1 and CDR2 (germline): MGHRA, YSYEKL. There are 15 residues in the CDR3. CDR3 bases: TGCGCCAGCAGCCAGGACAGTTCTGGGGCCAACGTCCTGACTTTC. This gives the protein CASSQDSSGANVLTF.

The CDR3 is CASRLGLGSGANVLTF. CDR3 in DNA: TGTGCAAGTCGCTTAGGTCTGGGATCTGGGGCCAACGTCCTGACTTTC. The chain carries TRBV12-2 and TRBJ2-6. TRBV12-2 is described as a pseudogene. The length of the CDR3 is 16 residues.

CDR3 region: CASTRTGGKYTEAFF. CDR3 bases: TGTGCCAGCACACGGACAGGGGGCAAGTACACTGAAGCTTTCTTT. The rearrangement uses TRBV6-5 and TRBJ1-1; 11 bases map to TRBD1. The CDR3 is made up of 15 amino acids. Germline V CDR1 and CDR2: MNHEY, SVGAGI. V was pared by 7 bases and J by 3 bases, with 7 bases of the junction left unmatched.

The V call is TRBV4-2, the J call TRBJ1-2; 7 nucleotides match TRBD1. There are 14 residues in the CDR3. Losses at the gene ends were 4 bases for V and 7 bases for J; bases not matched to a gene: 9. In germline, CDR1 is LGHNA, CDR2 YNFKEQ. CDR3 residues: CASSPRQGISGYTF. The CDR3 DNA is TGTGCCAGCAGCCCCCGACAGGGAATCTCTGGCTACACCTTC.

V gene TRBV5-4 combines with J gene TRBJ2-5; D is perhaps TRBD2 (6 bases). Germline V gives CDR1 SGHNT, CDR2 YYREEE (reference sequence). Trimming shortened V by 6 bases and J by 2 bases, and 17 bases separated the two germline ends. This CDR3 is built from 15 residues. The CDR3 nucleotides read TGTGCCAGCACCCCCGGCGGACTAAAACAAGAGACCCAGTACTTC. Translated: CASTPGGLKQETQYF.

This clone has only a few counts. The chain employs TRBV10-2 and TRBJ1-1; D perhaps matches TRBD1 (6 bases). V was clipped by 7 bases and J by 2 bases, with 11 bases between them. In germline, CDR1 is WSHSY, CDR2 SAAADI. The length of the CDR3 is 13 residues. In DNA form, the CDR3 reads TGCGCCAGCATGCGAGGGGGTAACACTGAAGCTTTCTTT. Translated, it gives CASMRGGNTEAFF.

The chain has TRBV27 and TRBJ2-4; D call uncertain. Germline CDR1 is MNHEY and CDR2 is SMNVEV (reference sequence). The CDR3 is made up of 13 amino acids. Trimming took 3 bases from V and 4 from J, leaving 7 bases between them. CDR3: CASSFGEKNIQYF. The CDR3 bases are TGTGCCAGCAGTTTTGGGGAAAAAAACATTCAGTACTTC.

The chain's CDR3 is CASTQTGRNNSPLHF. As DNA, the CDR3 is TGTGCCAGTACCCAAACGGGCAGAAATAATTCACCCCTCCACTTT. The chain joins TRBV19 to TRBJ1-6; D call uncertain. V was shortened by 7 bases and J by 5 bases, with 15 bases between the two germline ends. Germline CDR1 is LNHDA and CDR2 is SQIVND (reference sequence). The CDR3 contains 15 residues. Looking up the rest from reference TRBV19 and TRBJ1-6 gives the full variable domain: DGGITQSPKYLFRKEGQNVTLSCEQNLNHDAMYWYRQDPGQGLRLIYYSQIVNDFQKGDIAEGYSVSREKKESFPLTVTSAQKNPTAFYLCASTQTGRNNSPLHFGNGTRLTVT.

V gene TRBV10-3 combines with J gene TRBJ2-1; 11 positions match TRBD2. This CDR3 region has 17 residues. Looked up from germline, CDR1 is ENHRY and CDR2 is SYGVKD. Trimming at V came to 2 bases and at J to 1 base, leaving 4 bases not matched to a gene. The CDR3 DNA is TGTGCCATCAGTGAGACTAGCGGGAGCGAATCCTACAATGAGCAGTTCTTC. Translating it yields CAISETSGSESYNEQFF.

V and J are TRBV7-6 and TRBJ2-1; 7 bases agree with TRBD2. Germline assignment: CDR1 SGHVS and CDR2 FNYEAQ. The CDR3 is 13 amino acids. With 4 bases clipped from V and 13 bases from J, the junction kept 10 bases outside the gene matches. CDR3 nucleotide sequence: TGTGCCAGCAGCTCCATAGGGAGCGGGATACAGTTCTTC. This translates into CASSSIGSGIQFF.

The chain has TRBV7-3 and TRBJ2-3, with a tentative D call TRBD1 (6 bases). This CDR3 region has 14 residues. V was shortened by 4 bases and J by 1 base, with 9 bases between the two germline ends. Germline CDR1 and CDR2: SGHTA and FQGTGA. The CDR3 spells CASSSRTGTDTQYF. The CDR3 nucleotides are TGTGCCAGCAGCTCAAGGACAGGCACAGATACGCAGTATTTT. The whole variable domain, remainder taken from reference TRBV7-3 and TRBJ2-3, is GAGVSQTPSNKVTEKGKYVELRCDPISGHTALYWYRQSLGQGPEFLIYFQGTGAADDSGLPNDRFFAVRPEGSVSTLKIQRTERGDSAVYLCASSSRTGTDTQYFGPGTRLTVL.

The rearrangement uses TRBV11-2 and TRBJ2-1; D gene uncertain. Between the trimmed V and J ends, which lost 7 bases and 0 bases, there was a span of 10 bases. The CDR3 extends over 14 amino acids. Germline V CDR1 and CDR2: SGHAT, FQNNGV. CDR3 bases: TGTGCCAGCACCGGATTAAGCTCCTACAATGAGCAGTTCTTC. Translation gives CASTGLSSYNEQFF. The full variable domain, completed using reference TRBV11-2 and TRBJ2-1, is EAGVAQSPRYKIIEKRQSVAFWCNPISGHATLYWYQQILGQGPKLLIQFQNNGVVDDSQLPKDRFSAERLKGVDSTLKIQPAKLEDSAVYLCASTGLSSYNEQFFGPGTRLTVL.

The chain is built from TRBV25-1 and TRBJ1-1; D remains ambiguous. Looked up from germline, CDR1 is MGHDK and CDR2 is SYGVNS. Deletions cut 7 bases from V and 6 bases from J, with 12 bases between. This CDR3 has 12 residues. The DNA for the CDR3 is TGTGCCAGCAACGTAGAATCGGCTGAAGCTTTCTTT. It codes for CASNVESAEAFF.

The genes are TRBV27 and TRBJ2-7; D gene unclear. V lost 3 bases, J lost 4 bases, and 10 bases lay in between. The CDR3 has 13 amino acids. In germline, CDR1 is MNHEY, CDR2 SMNVEV (reference sequence). The CDR3 DNA reads TGTGCCAGCAGTTTGTCCAGTATATACGAGCAGTACTTC. This encodes CASSLSSIYEQYF.

The gene calls are TRBV5-4 and TRBJ2-1; D is ambiguous. Trimming removed 5 bases at V and 6 bases at J, with 6 bases between. The germline gives CDR1 SGHNT, CDR2 YYREEE (reference sequence). This CDR3 is built from 11 residues. The CDR3 DNA reads TGTGCCAGCAGAGACGGCAATGAGCAGTTCTTC. It translates to CASRDGNEQFF.

This clone was recorded once. The V gene is TRBV5-6, the J gene TRBJ1-2; D is ambiguous. The CDR3 spans 15 residues. The germline V gene encodes CDR1 SGHDT and CDR2 YYEEEE. The V end lost 0 bases, the J end lost 2 bases, and 11 bases lay between the germline ends. In DNA, the CDR3 is TGTGCCAGCAGCTTGGTTCGTGAAGAGAACTATGGCTACACCTTC. Its translation: CASSLVREENYGYTF.

CDR3 region: CSAEPLSRTSGQETQYF. The CDR3 DNA reads as TGCAGCGCCGAACCCCTATCCCGCACTAGCGGGCAAGAGACCCAGTACTTC. The rearrangement links TRBV29-1 to TRBJ2-5, with 9 bases matching TRBD2. The CDR3 is 17 amino acids. CDR1 is SQVTM, CDR2 ANQGSEA, per germline. Trimming at V came to 7 bases and at J to 2 bases, leaving 17 bases not matched to a gene. Based on the CDR3 plus reference TRBV29-1 and TRBJ2-5, the full variable domain is SAVISQKPSRDICQRGTSLTIQCQVDSQVTMMFWYRQQPGQSLTLIATANQGSEATYESGFVIDKFPISRPNLTFSTLTVSNMSPEDSSIYLCSAEPLSRTSGQETQYFGPGTRLLVL.

The rearrangement links TRBV18 to TRBJ2-3, with D maybe TRBD1 (6 bases). Germline CDR1 KGHSH, CDR2 LQKENI. V shed 1 base and J shed 3 bases, with 32 bases lying between them. This CDR3 region has 22 residues. CDR3 nucleotide sequence: TGTGCCAGCTCACCACGGGAGACCCGGATAGACGCAGGGGTCTTGTGGACAGATACGCAGTATTTT. Protein sequence: CASSPRETRIDAGVLWTDTQYF.

J is TRBJ1-2 and V is TRBV13; D remains unclear. CDR1 is PRHDT, CDR2 FYEKMQ, per germline (reference sequence). V was pared by 3 bases and J by 1 base, with 9 bases between. The CDR3 runs to 14 residues. The CDR3: CASSLVRNNYGYTF. The CDR3 coding sequence is TGTGCCAGCAGCTTGGTAAGGAATAACTATGGCTACACCTTC.

The chain has TRBV10-2 and TRBJ2-1; TRBD2 aligns across 8 bases. The CDR3 covers 15 residues. The ends lost 8 bases at V and 2 bases at J; junction bases unmatched: 8. Germline CDR1 and CDR2: WSHSY and SAAADI. As DNA, the CDR3 is TGCGCCAGCCTGAGAGGGCGGGGGGCCTACAATGAGCAGTTCTTC. This gives the protein CASLRGRGAYNEQFF.

The chain employs TRBV2 and TRBJ1-4; D not certain. Trimming took 9 bases from V and 5 from J, leaving 19 bases between them. Germline V lookup: CDR1 SNHLY, CDR2 FYNNEI. The CDR3 loop spans 15 amino acids. CDR3 sequence reads: CASTHERTLNEKLFF. CDR3 in DNA: TGTGCCAGTACCCATGAGAGGACCCTAAATGAAAAACTGTTTTTT.

The chain couples TRBV7-9 to TRBJ2-1; 15 bases are a match to TRBD2. This CDR3 is 19 amino acids long. Germline CDR1 is SEHNR and CDR2 is FQNEAQ (reference sequence). The junction had 8 bases not matched to a gene; V was cut back by 5 bases and J by 0 bases. The CDR3 loop is CASSRGLAGGRSSYNEQFF. As DNA, the CDR3 is TGTGCCAGCAGCCGGGGACTAGCGGGAGGCCGAAGCTCCTACAATGAGCAGTTCTTC. The entire variable domain, with the rest obtained from reference TRBV7-9 and TRBJ2-1, is as follows: DTGVSQNPRHKITKRGQNVTFRCDPISEHNRLYWYRQTLGQGPEFLTYFQNEAQLEKSRLLSDRFSAERPKGSFSTLEIQRTEQGDSAMYLCASSRGLAGGRSSYNEQFFGPGTRLTVL.

This sequence joins TRBV7-2 and TRBJ2-2, with 8 bases lining up with TRBD1. The V gene's germline CDR1 is SGHTA and CDR2 FQGNSA. J was trimmed by 6 bases and V by 0 bases; bases with no gene match: 6. The CDR3 sequence is 16 residues long. The CDR3 bases are TGTGCCAGCAGCTTAGCGAGGACAGGGAAGGCCGGGGAGCTGTTTTTT. The encoded protein is CASSLARTGKAGELFF. The full variable domain, in which reference TRBV7-2 and TRBJ2-2 provide the parts outside the CDR3, is GAGVSQSPSNKVTEKGKDVELRCDPISGHTALYWYRQSLGQGLEFLIYFQGNSAPDKSGLPSDRFSAERTGGSVSTLTIQRTQQEDSAVYLCASSLARTGKAGELFFGEGSRLTVL.

This clone has just a few counts. The chain uses TRBV2 and TRBJ1-5, with D uncertain. The germline gives CDR1 SNHLY, CDR2 FYNNEI. CDR3 length equals 14 residues. V was clipped by 4 bases and J by 6 bases, with 13 bases between them. The CDR3 bases are TGTGCCAGCAGTGTTCAGGACCAAGGTCAGCCCCAGCATTTT. This gives the protein CASSVQDQGQPQHF.